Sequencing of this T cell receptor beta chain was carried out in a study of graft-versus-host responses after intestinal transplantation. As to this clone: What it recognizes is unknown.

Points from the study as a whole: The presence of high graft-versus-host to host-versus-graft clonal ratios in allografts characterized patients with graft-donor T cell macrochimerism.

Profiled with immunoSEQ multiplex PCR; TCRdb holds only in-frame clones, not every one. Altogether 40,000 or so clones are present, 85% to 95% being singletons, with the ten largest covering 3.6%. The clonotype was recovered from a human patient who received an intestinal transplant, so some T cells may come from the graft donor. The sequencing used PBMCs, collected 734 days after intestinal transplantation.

The CDR3 protein is CASSQGENTIYF. For the CDR3, the DNA is TGTGCCAGCAGCCAGGGCGAGAACACCATATATTTT. The rearrangement links TRBV4-2 to TRBJ1-3, with D unresolved. The CDR3 spans 12 residues. Germline values: CDR1 LGHNA, CDR2 YNFKEQ. The germline V and J ends were trimmed by 3 bases and 7 bases, with 7 bases remaining between them.